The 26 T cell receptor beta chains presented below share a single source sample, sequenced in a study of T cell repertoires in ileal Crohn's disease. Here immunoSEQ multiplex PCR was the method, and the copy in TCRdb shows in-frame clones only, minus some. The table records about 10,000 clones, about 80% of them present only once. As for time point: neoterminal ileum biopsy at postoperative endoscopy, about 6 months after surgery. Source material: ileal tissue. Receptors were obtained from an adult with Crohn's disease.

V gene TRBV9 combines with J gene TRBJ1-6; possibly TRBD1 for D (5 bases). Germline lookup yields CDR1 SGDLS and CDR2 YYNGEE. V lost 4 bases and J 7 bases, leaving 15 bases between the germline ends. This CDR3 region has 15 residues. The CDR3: CASSSTGGGNSPLHF. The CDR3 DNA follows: TGTGCCAGCAGCTCTACCGGGGGTGGCAATTCACCCCTCCACTTT.

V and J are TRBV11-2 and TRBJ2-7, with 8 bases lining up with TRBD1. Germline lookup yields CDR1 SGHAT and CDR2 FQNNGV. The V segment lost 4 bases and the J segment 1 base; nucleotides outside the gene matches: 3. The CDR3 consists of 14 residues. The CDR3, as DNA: TGTGCCAGCAGCTCGGACAGGGAATCCTACGAGCAGTACTTC. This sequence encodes CASSSDRESYEQYF.

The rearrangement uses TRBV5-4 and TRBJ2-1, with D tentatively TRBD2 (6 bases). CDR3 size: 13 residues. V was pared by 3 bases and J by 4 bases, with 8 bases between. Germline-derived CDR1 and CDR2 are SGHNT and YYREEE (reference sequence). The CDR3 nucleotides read TGTGCCAGCAGCTCCGGGAGTTACAATGAGCAGTTCTTC. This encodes CASSSGSYNEQFF.

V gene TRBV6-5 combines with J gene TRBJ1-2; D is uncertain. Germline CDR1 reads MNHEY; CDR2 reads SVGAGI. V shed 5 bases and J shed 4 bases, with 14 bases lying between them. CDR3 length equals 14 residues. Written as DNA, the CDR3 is TGTGCCAGCAGTCCCCTCCGGGGAGTCTATGGCTACACCTTC. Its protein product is CASSPLRGVYGYTF.

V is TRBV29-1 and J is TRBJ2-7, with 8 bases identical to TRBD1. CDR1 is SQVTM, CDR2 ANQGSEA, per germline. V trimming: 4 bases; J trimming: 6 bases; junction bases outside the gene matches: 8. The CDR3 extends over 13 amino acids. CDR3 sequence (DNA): TGCAGCGTTGTACGTCAGGGGGCAGGCGAGCAGTACTTC. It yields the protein CSVVRQGAGEQYF.

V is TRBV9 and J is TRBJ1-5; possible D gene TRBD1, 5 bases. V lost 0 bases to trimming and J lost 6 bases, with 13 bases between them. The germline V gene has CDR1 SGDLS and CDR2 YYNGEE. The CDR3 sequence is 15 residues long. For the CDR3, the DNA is TGTGCCAGCAGCGTAGACGGGGGTTCGGGTCAGCCCCAGCATTTT. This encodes CASSVDGGSGQPQHF.

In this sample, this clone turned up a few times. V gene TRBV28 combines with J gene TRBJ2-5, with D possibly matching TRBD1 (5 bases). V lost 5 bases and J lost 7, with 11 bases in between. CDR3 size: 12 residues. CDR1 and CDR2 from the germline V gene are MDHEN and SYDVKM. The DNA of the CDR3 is TGTGCCAGCAGTCTACAGGTTCGGACCCAGTACTTC. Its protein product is CASSLQVRTQYF.

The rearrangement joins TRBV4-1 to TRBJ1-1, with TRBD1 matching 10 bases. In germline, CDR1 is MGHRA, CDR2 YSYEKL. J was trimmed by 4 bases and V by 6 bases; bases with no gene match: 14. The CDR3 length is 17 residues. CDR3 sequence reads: CASSPMTGGKGSTEAFF. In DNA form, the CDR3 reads TGCGCCAGCAGTCCAATGACAGGGGGCAAGGGAAGCACTGAAGCTTTCTTT.

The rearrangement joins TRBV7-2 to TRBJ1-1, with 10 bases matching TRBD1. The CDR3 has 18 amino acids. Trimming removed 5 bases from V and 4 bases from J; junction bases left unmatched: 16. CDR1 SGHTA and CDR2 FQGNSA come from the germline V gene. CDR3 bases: TGTGCCAGCAGCCCCACTCGGATGGGACAGGGGAGGGGCACTGAAGCTTTCTTT. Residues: CASSPTRMGQGRGTEAFF. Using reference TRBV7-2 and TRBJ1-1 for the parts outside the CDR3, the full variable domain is GAGVSQSPSNKVTEKGKDVELRCDPISGHTALYWYRQSLGQGLEFLIYFQGNSAPDKSGLPSDRFSAERTGGSVSTLTIQRTQQEDSAVYLCASSPTRMGQGRGTEAFFGQGTRLTVV.

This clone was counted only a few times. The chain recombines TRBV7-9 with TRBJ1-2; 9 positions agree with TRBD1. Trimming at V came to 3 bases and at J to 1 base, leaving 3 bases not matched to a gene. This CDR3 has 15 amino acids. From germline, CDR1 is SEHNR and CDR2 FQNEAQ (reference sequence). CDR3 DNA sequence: TGTGCCAGCAGCTTGAAGGGACAGGGTAACTATGGCTACACCTTC. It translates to CASSLKGQGNYGYTF.

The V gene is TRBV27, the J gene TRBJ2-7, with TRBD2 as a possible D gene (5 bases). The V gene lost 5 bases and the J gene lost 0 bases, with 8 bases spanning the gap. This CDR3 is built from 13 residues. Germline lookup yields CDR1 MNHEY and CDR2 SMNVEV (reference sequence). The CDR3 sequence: CASSTRDSYEQYF. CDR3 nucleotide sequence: TGTGCCAGCAGTACCCGGGACTCCTACGAGCAGTACTTC.

CDR3 loop: CASSLLSTRGYTF. The CDR3 DNA reads TGTGCCAGCAGCTTGTTGTCCACGCGAGGCTACACCTTC. J is TRBJ1-2 and V is TRBV5-4; no clear D gene. Trimming stripped 1 base from V and 8 bases from J, with 12 bases between. CDR1 is SGHNT and CDR2 is YYREEE in the germline V gene (reference sequence). The CDR3 totals 13 residues.

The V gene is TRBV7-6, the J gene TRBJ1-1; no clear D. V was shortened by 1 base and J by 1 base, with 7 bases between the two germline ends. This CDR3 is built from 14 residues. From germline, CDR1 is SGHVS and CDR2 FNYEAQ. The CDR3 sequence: CASSLGARNTEAFF. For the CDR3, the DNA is TGTGCCAGCAGCTTAGGTGCCAGGAACACTGAAGCTTTCTTT.

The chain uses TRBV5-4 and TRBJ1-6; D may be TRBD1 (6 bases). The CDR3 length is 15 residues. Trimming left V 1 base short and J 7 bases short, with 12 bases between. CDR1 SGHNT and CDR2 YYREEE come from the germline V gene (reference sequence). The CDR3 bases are TGTGCCAGCAGCTTGTTCGACAGGCCGAATTCACCCCTCCACTTT. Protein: CASSLFDRPNSPLHF.

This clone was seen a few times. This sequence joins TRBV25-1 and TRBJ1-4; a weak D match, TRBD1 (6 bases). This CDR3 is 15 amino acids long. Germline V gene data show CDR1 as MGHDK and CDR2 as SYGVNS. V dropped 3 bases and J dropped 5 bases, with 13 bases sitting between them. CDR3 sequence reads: CASSDPNQGNEKLFF. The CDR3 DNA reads TGTGCCAGCAGTGATCCAAATCAGGGGAATGAAAAACTGTTTTTT.

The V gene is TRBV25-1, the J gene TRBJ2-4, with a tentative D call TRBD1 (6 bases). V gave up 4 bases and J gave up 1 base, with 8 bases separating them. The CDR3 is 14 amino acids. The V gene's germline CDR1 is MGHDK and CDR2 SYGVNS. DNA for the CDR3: TGTGCCAGCAGTGGACAGGAGGCCAAAAACATTCAGTACTTC. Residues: CASSGQEAKNIQYF.

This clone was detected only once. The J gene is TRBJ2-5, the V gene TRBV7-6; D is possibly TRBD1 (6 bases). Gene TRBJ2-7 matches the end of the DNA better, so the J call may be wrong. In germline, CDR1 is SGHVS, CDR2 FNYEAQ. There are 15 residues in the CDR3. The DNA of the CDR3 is TGTGCCAGCAGTCCCGCACCACAGGGCGCCTACGAGCAGTACTTC. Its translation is CASSPAPQGAYEQYF.

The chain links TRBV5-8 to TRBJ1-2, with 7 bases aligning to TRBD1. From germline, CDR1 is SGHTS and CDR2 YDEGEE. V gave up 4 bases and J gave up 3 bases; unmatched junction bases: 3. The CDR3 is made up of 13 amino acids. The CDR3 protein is CASSPDRDYGYTF. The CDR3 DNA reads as TGTGCCAGCAGCCCCGACAGGGACTATGGCTACACCTTC.

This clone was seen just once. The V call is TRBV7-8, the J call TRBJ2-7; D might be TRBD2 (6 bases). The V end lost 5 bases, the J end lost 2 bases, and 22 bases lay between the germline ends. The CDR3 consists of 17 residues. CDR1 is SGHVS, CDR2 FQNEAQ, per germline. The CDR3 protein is CASSRGLLNSRAYEQYF. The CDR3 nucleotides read TGTGCCAGCAGCCGGGGACTCCTCAATTCACGGGCCTACGAGCAGTACTTC. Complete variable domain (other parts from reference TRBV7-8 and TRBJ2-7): GAGVSQSPRYKVAKRGQDVALRCDPISGHVSLFWYQQALGQGPEFLTYFQNEAQLDKSGLPSDRFFAERPEGSVSTLKIQRTQQEDSAVYLCASSRGLLNSRAYEQYFGPGTRLTVT.

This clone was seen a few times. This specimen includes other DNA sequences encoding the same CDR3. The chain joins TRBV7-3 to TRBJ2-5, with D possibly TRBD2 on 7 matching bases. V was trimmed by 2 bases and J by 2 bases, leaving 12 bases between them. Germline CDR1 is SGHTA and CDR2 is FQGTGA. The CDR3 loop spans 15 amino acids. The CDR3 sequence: CASSLGGGPQETQYF. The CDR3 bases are TGTGCCAGCAGCTTAGGCGGGGGCCCTCAAGAGACCCAGTACTTC.

CDR3 sequence: CASSVQGYSGNTIYF. CDR3 DNA sequence: TGTGCCAGCAGCGTACAGGGTTACTCTGGAAACACCATATATTTT. The chain links TRBV7-8 to TRBJ1-3, with D possibly being TRBD1 (6 bases). The CDR3 has 15 residues. CDR1 is SGHVS, CDR2 FQNEAQ, per germline. Trimming removed 5 bases from V and 0 bases from J, with 11 bases in between.

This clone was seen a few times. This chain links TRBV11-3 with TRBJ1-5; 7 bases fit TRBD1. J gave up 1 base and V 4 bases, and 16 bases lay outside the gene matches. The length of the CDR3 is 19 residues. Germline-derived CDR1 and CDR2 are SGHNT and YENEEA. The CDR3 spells CASSWTASLGQTSNQPQHF. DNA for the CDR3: TGTGCCAGCAGCTGGACGGCCTCATTGGGACAGACCAGCAATCAGCCCCAGCATTTT. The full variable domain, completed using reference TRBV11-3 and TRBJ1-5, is EAGVVQSPRYKIIEKKQPVAFWCNPISGHNTLYWYLQNLGQGPELLIRYENEEAVDDSQLPKDRFSAERLKGVDSTLKIQPAELGDSAVYLCASSWTASLGQTSNQPQHFGDGTRLSIL.

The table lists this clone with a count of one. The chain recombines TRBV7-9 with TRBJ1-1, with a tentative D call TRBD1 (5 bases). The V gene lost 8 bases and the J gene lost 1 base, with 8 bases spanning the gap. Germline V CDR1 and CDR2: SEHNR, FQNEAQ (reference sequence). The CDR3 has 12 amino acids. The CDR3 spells CASQGGNTEAFF. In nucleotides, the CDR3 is TGTGCCAGCCAGGGAGGGAACACTGAAGCTTTCTTT.

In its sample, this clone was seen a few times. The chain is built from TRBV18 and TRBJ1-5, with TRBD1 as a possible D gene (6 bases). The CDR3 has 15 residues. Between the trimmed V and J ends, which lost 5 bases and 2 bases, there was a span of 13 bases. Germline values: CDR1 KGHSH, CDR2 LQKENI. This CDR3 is CASSEAGAGNQPQHF. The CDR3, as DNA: TGTGCCAGCTCAGAGGCAGGGGCAGGCAATCAGCCCCAGCATTTT.

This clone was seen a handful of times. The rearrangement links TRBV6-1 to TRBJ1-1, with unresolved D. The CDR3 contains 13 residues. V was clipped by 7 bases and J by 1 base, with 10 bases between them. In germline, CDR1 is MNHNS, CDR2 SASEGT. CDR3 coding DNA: TGTGCCAGCACAGCGGGAGAGAACACTGAAGCTTTCTTT. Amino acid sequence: CASTAGENTEAFF.

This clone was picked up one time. Written as DNA, the CDR3 is TGTGCCAGCAGCCGGAGGGTGGGGGTCGAGCAGTACTTC. Translated: CASSRRVGVEQYF. The chain uses TRBV14 and TRBJ2-7, with D perhaps matching TRBD2 (6 bases). Germline CDR1 is SGHDN and CDR2 is FVKESK. The CDR3 extends over 13 amino acids. V gave up 4 bases and J gave up 6 bases, with 13 bases separating them.